These 10 T cell receptor beta chains were all obtained from the same sample, sequenced in a study of blood T cell repertoires in COVID-19 (dated by TCRdb to 2019 to 2021). Library creation used the immunoSEQ multiplex PCR assay. Not all clones reach the TCRdb copy of this immuneACCESS table, which keeps in-frame sequences only. Checked studies attribute under half of the gap to unresolved V genes and leave the rest unexplained. For this sample the table gives 200,000 to 250,000 clones, of which 82% were detected only once. The ten largest clones add up to less than 3.5% of the sample. The sequencing sample was made of peripheral blood. The source is a woman aged 18-29 years with acute or convalescent COVID-19.

The chain uses TRBV2 and TRBJ2-5, with D possibly being TRBD1 (6 bases). The germline gives CDR1 SNHLY, CDR2 FYNNEI. Trimming left V 6 bases short and J 0 bases short, with 11 bases between. The CDR3 runs to 14 residues. The CDR3 DNA sequence: TGTGCCAGCAGAGACGGACAGAACCAAGAGACCCAGTACTTC. It specifies CASRDGQNQETQYF.

This chain links TRBV7-5 with TRBJ1-4; no check of the table's D call, TRBD1, against the DNA was made. TRBV7-5 is tagged as a pseudogene. The CDR3 runs 18 residues. CDR3 sequence: CARSLCWSGGRSNEKLFF. Here the CDR3 DNA reads TGTGCCAGAAGCTTATGCTGGTCAGGGGGCCGGAGTAATGAAAAACTGTTTTTT.

This sequence joins TRBV3-1 (or the pseudogene TRBV3-2) and TRBJ1-6; D is unresolved. V was clipped by 8 bases and J by 1 base, with 6 bases between them. The CDR3 extends over 13 amino acids. Germline V gives CDR1 LGHDT, CDR2 YNNKEL (reference sequence). The CDR3 protein is CASRRSYNSPLHF. The CDR3 region has the DNA TGTGCCAGCCGGCGGTCCTATAATTCACCCCTCCACTTT.

This clone was picked up one time. The J gene is TRBJ1-1, the V gene TRBV5-8, with D hard to call. Trimming left V 4 bases short and J 11 bases short, with 15 bases between. The germline gives CDR1 SGHTS, CDR2 YDEGEE. The CDR3 sequence is 12 residues long. Here the CDR3 reads CASSLGGLGAFF. CDR3 DNA: TGTGCCAGCAGCCTCGGAGGATTAGGGGCTTTCTTT.

V and J are TRBV2 and TRBJ1-5; TRBD1 agrees at 8 bases. CDR3 length: 16 amino acids. CDR1 and CDR2 from the germline V gene are SNHLY and FYNNEI. V shed 6 bases, J shed 7 bases, and the junction held 14 bases outside the gene matches. Written as DNA, the CDR3 is TGTGCCAGCAGCCGCCTTGGTGAGACAGGGGTCCAGCCCCAGCATTTT. Its translation is CASSRLGETGVQPQHF.

The V and J genes are TRBV14 and TRBJ2-2; D perhaps matches TRBD2 (6 bases). The V end was cut by 3 bases, the J end by 5 bases, with 13 bases between. The CDR3 contains 15 residues. Per the germline V gene, CDR1 is SGHDN and CDR2 is FVKESK. The CDR3 reads CASSQLGLRTGELFF. CDR3 DNA: TGTGCCAGCAGCCAGTTGGGACTTAGGACCGGGGAGCTGTTTTTT.

This clone has just a few counts. The CDR3 here is CASTPARGSRGGYTF. The CDR3 bases are TGTGCCAGCACCCCGGCCCGGGGGTCCCGAGGGGGCTACACCTTC. This sequence joins TRBV6-5 and TRBJ1-2, with D possibly being TRBD1 (5 bases). Germline V gene sequence: CDR1 MNHEY, CDR2 SVGAGI. The length of the CDR3 is 15 residues. Trimming took 7 bases from V and 8 from J, leaving 23 bases between them.

A word on this clone: Within the sample, other DNA sequences also encode this same CDR3. The V call is TRBV30, the J call TRBJ1-3; D call uncertain. There are 12 residues in the CDR3. V was shortened by 0 bases and J by 3 bases, with 3 bases between the two germline ends. CDR1 is GTSNPN, CDR2 SVGIG, per germline (reference sequence). The chain's CDR3 is CAWSVLGNTIYF. CDR3 nucleotides: TGTGCCTGGAGTGTACTTGGAAACACCATATATTTT.

This clone was recorded once. The chain has TRBV18 and TRBJ2-1; 7 nucleotides agree with TRBD1. CDR3 size: 16 residues. The V and J ends lost 6 bases and 6 bases, in that order; junction bases with no gene match: 14. The germline CDR1 and CDR2 sequences are KGHSH and LQKENI. The CDR3 protein is CASSRNQGGAPNEQFF. The DNA of the CDR3 is TGTGCCAGCTCTCGAAACCAAGGGGGCGCTCCCAATGAGCAGTTCTTC.

This chain connects TRBV5-8 to TRBJ1-3, with 9 bases fitting TRBD1. Germline CDR1 and CDR2: SGHTS and YDEGEE. The junction had 5 bases not matched to a gene; V was cut back by 3 bases and J by 1 base. The CDR3 runs to 16 residues. This chain's CDR3 is CASSSGTGFSGNTIYF. In DNA form, the CDR3 reads TGTGCCAGCAGCTCCGGGACAGGGTTTTCTGGAAACACCATATATTTT. Drawing the rest from reference TRBV5-8 and TRBJ1-3, the complete variable domain is EAGVTQSPTHLIKTRGQQATLRCSPISGHTSVYWYQQALGLGLQFLLWYDEGEERNRGNFPPRFSGRQFPNYSSELNVNALELEDSALYLCASSSGTGFSGNTIYFGEGSWLTVV.